A single sample is the source of the 24 T cell receptor beta chains below, sequenced in a study of CXCR3-negative and CXCR3-positive naive CD8 T cells. Study findings and constraints: Relative to CXCR3-negative naive cells, CXCR3-positive naive cells had more hydrophobic TRB CDR3s.

UMI-labeled 5' RACE yielded the TRB cDNA libraries. TCRdb re-called the 5' RACE reads and shows each CDR3 protein once, DNA omitted. The listing records about 110,000 distinct CDR3 sequences. Their recognized antigens are unknown. Sequencing was carried out using naive CXCR3+ CD8+ T cells from blood. As to subset: CD45RO-CCR7+CD27+CD95- naive CD8+ T cells expressing CXCR3 (TNR3+). Receptors were obtained from a human donor in good health. Some clones in this sample may be carry-over from other donors' samples.

The V and J genes are TRBV7-9 and TRBJ2-2. Germline-derived CDR1 and CDR2 are SEHNR and FQNEAQ (reference sequence). The CDR3 is 13 amino acids. The CDR3 loop is CASSPEVAGELFF.

The CDR3 loop reads CASSWDSTAFF. V and J are TRBV12-3 or TRBV12-4 and TRBJ1-1; TCRdb reports TRBD1, a call that lacks DNA to check it against. This CDR3 has 11 residues.

The chain has TRBV29-1 and TRBJ2-5; TCRdb picks TRBD1, but there is no DNA to check that call. The CDR3 consists of 13 residues. Germline assignment: CDR1 SQVTM and CDR2 ANQGSEA. This chain's CDR3 is CSVAPRERETQYF.

This chain links TRBV6-2 or TRBV6-3 with TRBJ2-3; TCRdb outputs TRBD2, but without DNA this stays unchecked. The germline V gene has CDR1 MNHEY and CDR2 SVGEGT. This CDR3 comprises 16 residues. The CDR3 loop is CASAPVERGVTDTQYF.

V usage is TRBV29-1 and J usage is TRBJ2-1; lacking DNA, the TRBD1 call made by TCRdb goes unchecked. Germline lookup yields CDR1 SQVTM and CDR2 ANQGSEA. The CDR3 is 15 amino acids. CDR3: CSVVYPGQGYNEQFF.

V usage is TRBV20-1 and J usage is TRBJ2-7; with no DNA, the TCRdb D assignment of TRBD2 cannot be verified. There are 15 residues in the CDR3. Per the germline V gene, CDR1 is DFQATT and CDR2 is SNEGSKA (reference sequence). The CDR3 protein is CSANSGLKSSYEQHF.

The gene calls are TRBV29-1 and TRBJ1-3. The CDR3 has 15 amino acids. Germline loops: CDR1 SQVTM, CDR2 ANQGSEA. The CDR3 here is CSVDDRTSSGNTIYF.

V usage is TRBV12-3 or TRBV12-4 and J usage is TRBJ2-7; TCRdb names TRBD1, which stays unverified in the absence of DNA. The CDR3 is 15 amino acids. This CDR3 is CTSSLFGGKNYEQYF.

This rearrangement joins TRBV13 to TRBJ1-2; TCRdb lists TRBD1, though no DNA is available to test this call. Looked up from germline, CDR1 is PRHDT and CDR2 is FYEKMQ (reference sequence). This CDR3 region has 17 residues. The CDR3 region is CASSLAPGQGIVHGYTF.

This chain connects TRBV7-3 to TRBJ2-7; TCRdb names TRBD2, which stays unverified in the absence of DNA. The CDR3 extends over 13 amino acids. CDR1 and CDR2 (germline): SGHTA, FQGTGA. The CDR3 loop reads CASSLTQEGEQYF.

The gene calls are TRBV15 and TRBJ2-6. The CDR3 spans 16 residues. Germline V gene sequence: CDR1 LNHNV, CDR2 YYDKDF (reference sequence). This chain's CDR3 is CATSLDRRSGANVLTF. Full variable domain (missing parts from reference TRBV15 and TRBJ2-6): DAMVIQNPRYQVTQFGKPVTLSCSQTLNHNVMYWYQQKSSQAPKLLFHYYDKDFNNEADTPDNFQSRRPNTSFCFLDIRSPGLGDTAMYLCATSLDRRSGANVLTFGAGSRLTVL.

This sequence joins TRBV9 and TRBJ2-7. The CDR3 is 14 amino acids. CDR1 is SGDLS, CDR2 YYNGEE, per germline. CDR3 protein: CASSVAPISYEQYF.

The chain employs TRBV7-9 and TRBJ1-1; TCRdb returns TRBD1, unconfirmable since there is no DNA. The germline V gene encodes CDR1 SEHNR and CDR2 FQNEAQ (reference sequence). CDR3 length: 15 amino acids. CDR3 protein: CASSLDGGLNTEAFF.

The chain carries TRBV5-1 and TRBJ2-7; with no DNA, the TCRdb D assignment of TRBD2 cannot be verified. In germline, CDR1 is SGHRS, CDR2 YFSETQ. The CDR3 spans 18 residues. CDR3 residues: CASSLPTSGTSLTYEQYF.

The CDR3 sequence: CASSLGGGEQYF. The chain combines TRBV7-6 with TRBJ2-7; checking the TCRdb D call of TRBD1 is not possible without DNA. This CDR3 spans 12 amino acids. Germline V gene data show CDR1 as SGHVS and CDR2 as FNYEAQ.

The chain employs TRBV2 and TRBJ2-7; TCRdb names TRBD2, which stays unverified in the absence of DNA. CDR1 SNHLY and CDR2 FYNNEI come from the germline V gene. CDR3 length: 16 residues. CDR3: CASNQRLGLADYEQYF.

The chain has TRBV29-1 and TRBJ1-1; TCRdb gives TRBD1 as the D gene, but with no DNA this cannot be confirmed. This CDR3 region has 15 residues. From germline, CDR1 is SQVTM and CDR2 ANQGSEA. CDR3 amino acids: CSVEDLGFGGTEAFF.

The J gene is TRBJ2-5, the V gene TRBV7-8; as DNA is missing, the TRBD1 call by TCRdb cannot be tested. This CDR3 is built from 16 residues. The germline V gene encodes CDR1 SGHVS and CDR2 FQNEAQ. This chain's CDR3 is CASSLNRGLLQETQYF.

This sequence joins TRBV11-2 and TRBJ2-2. Germline values: CDR1 SGHAT, CDR2 FQNNGV. The CDR3 is 13 amino acids. The CDR3 sequence: CASSLELAGELFF.

V usage is TRBV29-1 and J usage is TRBJ1-1; TCRdb gives TRBD1 as the D gene, but with no DNA this cannot be confirmed. The CDR3 sequence is 14 residues long. The V gene's germline CDR1 is SQVTM and CDR2 ANQGSEA. The CDR3 here is CSSLGGISNTEAFF.

V and J are TRBV6-4 and TRBJ1-4. Germline lookup yields CDR1 MRHNA and CDR2 SNTAGT. This CDR3 region has 17 residues. This CDR3 is CASSGTGLWGTNEKLFF.

The rearrangement joins TRBV6-5 to TRBJ1-1; TCRdb picks TRBD1, but there is no DNA to check that call. This CDR3 has 13 residues. Germline values: CDR1 MNHEY, CDR2 SVGAGI. The CDR3 sequence is CASSFQGNTEAFF.

The chain links TRBV15 to TRBJ1-2; the TRBD1 assignment by TCRdb is unverifiable without DNA. The germline gives CDR1 LNHNV, CDR2 YYDKDF (reference sequence). The CDR3 extends over 14 amino acids. CDR3 sequence reads: CATSITGGTYGYTF.

V is TRBV7-6 and J is TRBJ2-7. CDR3 size: 14 residues. CDR1 SGHVS and CDR2 FNYEAQ come from the germline V gene. CDR3 loop: CASSLWVTPYEQYF.